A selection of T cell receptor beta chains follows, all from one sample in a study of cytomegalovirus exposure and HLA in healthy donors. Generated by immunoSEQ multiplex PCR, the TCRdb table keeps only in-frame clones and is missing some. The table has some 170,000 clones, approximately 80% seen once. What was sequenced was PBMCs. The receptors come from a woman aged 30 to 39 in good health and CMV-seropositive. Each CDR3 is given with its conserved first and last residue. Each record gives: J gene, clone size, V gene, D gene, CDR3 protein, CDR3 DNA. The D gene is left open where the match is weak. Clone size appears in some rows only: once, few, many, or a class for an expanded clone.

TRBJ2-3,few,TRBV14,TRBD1,CASSLGQSSTDTQYF,TGTGCCAGCAGCCTGGGACAGTCTAGCACAGATACGCAGTATTTT
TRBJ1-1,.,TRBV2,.,CATQVGTGVNTEAFF,TGTGCCACCCAGGTGGGGACGGGGGTAAACACTGAAGCTTTCTTT
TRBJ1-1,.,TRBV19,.,CASTAGGLRGPEAFF,TGTGCCAGTACCGCGGGGGGACTCCGGGGGCCTGAAGCTTTCTTT
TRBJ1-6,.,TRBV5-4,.,CASSQDRGTRHEFLHF,TGTGCCAGCAGCCAAGATCGGGGGACCCGACATGAATTCCTCCACTTT
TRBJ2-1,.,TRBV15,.,CATSREEQHNEQFF,TGTGCCACCAGCAGAGAAGAACAGCACAATGAGCAGTTCTTC
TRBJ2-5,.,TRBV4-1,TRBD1,CASSQADRGDQETQYF,TGCGCCAGCAGCCAAGCGGACAGGGGTGACCAAGAGACCCAGTACTTC
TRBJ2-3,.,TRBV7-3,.,CASSFGGGTDTQYF,TGTGCCAGCAGCTTCGGCGGGGGCACAGATACGCAGTATTTT
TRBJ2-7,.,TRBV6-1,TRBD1,CASRNPGQSPYEQYF,TGTGCCAGCAGAAATCCGGGACAGTCGCCCTACGAGCAGTACTTC
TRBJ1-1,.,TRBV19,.,CASSIVGQSFMNTEAFF,TGTGCCAGTAGTATAGTCGGACAGAGCTTCATGAACACTGAAGCTTTCTTT
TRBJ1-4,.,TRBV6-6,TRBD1,CASSSQGATNEKLFF,TGTGCCAGCAGTAGTCAGGGGGCCACTAATGAAAAACTGTTTTTT
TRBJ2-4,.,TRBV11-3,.,CASSLLDGLTKNIQYF,TGTGCCAGCAGCTTGCTGGATGGGCTGACCAAAAACATTCAGTACTTC
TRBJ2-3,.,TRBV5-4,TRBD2,CASSHTSGGRVDTQYF,TGTGCCAGCAGCCATACTAGCGGGGGGCGTGTAGATACGCAGTATTTT
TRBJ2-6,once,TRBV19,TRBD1,CASSASRGLYYDSGAANVLTF,TGTGCCAGTAGTGCGAGCAGGGGGCTTTACTACGACTCTGGGGCGGCCAACGTCCTGACTTTC
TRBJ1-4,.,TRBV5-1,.,CASSLAGRTNEKLFF,TGCGCCAGCAGCTTGGCAGGGAGGACTAATGAAAAACTGTTTTTT
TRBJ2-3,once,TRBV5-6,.,CASSLGQEDTQYF,TGTGCCAGCAGCTTGGGGCAAGAAGATACGCAGTATTTT
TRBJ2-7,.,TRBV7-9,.,CASSRGRAGASHEQYF,TGTGCCAGCAGCCGAGGAAGGGCGGGGGCGTCCCACGAGCAGTACTTC
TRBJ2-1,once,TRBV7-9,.,CASSWPGEQFF,TGTGCCAGCAGCTGGCCGGGTGAGCAGTTCTTC
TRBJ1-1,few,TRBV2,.,CASTPGLLEAFF,TGTGCCAGCACCCCAGGACTCCTTGAAGCTTTCTTT
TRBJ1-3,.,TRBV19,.,CATRLRNTIYF,TGTGCCACCCGACTAAGAAACACCATATATTTT
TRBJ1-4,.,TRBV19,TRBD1,CASSHRDREEKLFF,TGTGCCAGTAGTCACCGGGACAGGGAAGAAAAACTGTTTTTT
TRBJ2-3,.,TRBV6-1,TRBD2,CASSGTSGADTQYF,TGTGCCAGCAGTGGGACTAGCGGGGCAGATACGCAGTATTTT
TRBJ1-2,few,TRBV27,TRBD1,CASSFIGQGYGYTF,TGTGCCAGCAGTTTCATCGGACAGGGCTATGGCTACACCTTC
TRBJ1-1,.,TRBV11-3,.,CASSSERRIEAFF,TGTGCCAGCAGCTCAGAGAGGAGGATTGAAGCTTTCTTT
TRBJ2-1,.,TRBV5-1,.,CASSLDYASYNEQFF,TGCGCCAGCAGCTTAGACTACGCCTCCTACAATGAGCAGTTCTTC
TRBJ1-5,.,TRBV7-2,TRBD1,CASSFRTGYDQPQHF,TGTGCCAGCAGCTTCCGGACAGGGTACGATCAGCCCCAGCATTTT
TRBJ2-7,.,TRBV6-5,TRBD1,CASRNPGQSPYEQYF,TGTGCCAGCAGAAATCCGGGACAGTCGCCCTACGAGCAGTACTTC
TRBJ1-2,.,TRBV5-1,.,CASSLGSYNGYTF,TGCGCCAGCAGCTTGGGGTCATACAATGGCTACACCTTC
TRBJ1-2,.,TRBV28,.,CASSLSGPLLYGYTF,TGTGCCAGCAGTTTATCGGGTCCCTTACTCTATGGCTACACCTTC
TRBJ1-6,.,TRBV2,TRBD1,CASSEWDSSSYNSPLHF,TGTGCCAGCAGTGAATGGGACAGTAGCTCCTATAATTCACCCCTCCACTTT
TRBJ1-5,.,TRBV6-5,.,CASHRQPQHF,TGTGCCAGCCACAGGCAGCCCCAGCATTTT
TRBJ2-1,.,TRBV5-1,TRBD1,CASSPQGGDEQFF,TGCGCCAGCAGCCCTCAAGGGGGCGATGAGCAGTTCTTC
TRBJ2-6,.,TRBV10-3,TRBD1,CAISVTGAGANVLTF,TGTGCCATCAGTGTTACAGGGGCTGGGGCCAACGTCCTGACTTTC
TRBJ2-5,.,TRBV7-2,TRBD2,CASSLAFSGGLETQYF,TGTGCCAGCAGCTTAGCCTTTAGCGGGGGTCTCGAGACCCAGTACTTC
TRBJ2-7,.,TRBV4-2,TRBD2,CASSRRSGASGAYEQYF,TGTGCCAGCAGTCGAAGATCCGGGGCTAGCGGGGCCTACGAGCAGTACTTC
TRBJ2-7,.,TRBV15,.,CATSREGGYRTYEQYF,TGTGCCACCAGCAGGGAGGGGGGGTATAGAACCTACGAGCAGTACTTC
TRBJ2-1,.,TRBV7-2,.,CASSLAYSSYNEQFF,TGTGCCAGCAGCTTAGCTTACAGCTCCTACAATGAGCAGTTCTTC
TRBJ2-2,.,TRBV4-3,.,CASSQEGRGARWELFF,TGCGCCAGCAGCCAAGAAGGACGGGGGGCGCGCTGGGAGCTGTTTTTT
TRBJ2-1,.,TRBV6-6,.,CASSSTLGLAYNEQFF,.
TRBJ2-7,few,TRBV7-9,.,CASSFRGDSYEQYF,TGTGCCAGCAGCTTCAGGGGGGACTCCTACGAGCAGTACTTC
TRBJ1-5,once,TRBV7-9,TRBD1,CASGGQYSNQPQHF,TGTGCCAGCGGGGGACAGTATAGCAATCAGCCCCAGCATTTT
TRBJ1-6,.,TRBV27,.,CASSLGQGISPLHF,TGTGCCAGCAGTTTAGGGCAGGGGATTTCACCCCTCCACTTT